The 20 T cell receptor beta chains reported below all come from one sample, sequenced in a study of T cell responses to AZD1222 COVID-19 vaccine. TCRdb's table, derived via immunoSEQ multiplex PCR, lists solely in-frame clones and lacks some. The data show about 97,000 clones, approximately 90% seen once. The sequencing used peripheral blood, collected on day 0 of AZD1222 vaccination. The receptors derive from an adult in good health.

V usage is TRBV9 and J usage is TRBJ2-3; TRBD2 matches 13 bases. V gave up 4 bases and J gave up 4 bases; unmatched junction bases: 3. The CDR3 has 15 residues. Germline V gene sequence: CDR1 SGDLS, CDR2 YYNGEE. The CDR3 region is CASSQLAGGPDTQYF. The CDR3 nucleotides are TGTGCCAGCAGCCAACTAGCGGGGGGGCCAGATACGCAGTATTTT.

The chain carries TRBV5-1 and TRBJ2-3, with 10 bases aligning to TRBD2. CDR1 and CDR2 (germline): SGHRS, YFSETQ. Trimming at V came to 4 bases and at J to 5 bases, leaving 10 bases not matched to a gene. This CDR3 contains 16 residues. The CDR3 nucleotides read TGCGCCAGCAGCCGTGTGAGCGGGGGGGCTATAGATACGCAGTATTTT. It translates to CASSRVSGGAIDTQYF.

The rearrangement links TRBV24-1 to TRBJ1-1, with D possibly TRBD1 on 5 matching bases. The CDR3 runs to 15 residues. Germline loops: CDR1 KGHDR, CDR2 SFDVKD. Trimming left V 4 bases short and J 1 base short, with 12 bases between. CDR3 in amino acids: CATSDPRDGNTEAFF. Written as DNA, the CDR3 is TGTGCCACCAGTGACCCCAGGGACGGGAACACTGAAGCTTTCTTT.

The chain joins TRBV27 to TRBJ2-1; 12 bases align to TRBD2. Germline CDR1 reads MNHEY; CDR2 reads SMNVEV (reference sequence). CDR3 length: 16 residues. V shed 4 bases, J shed 4 bases, and the junction held 5 bases outside the gene matches. Here the CDR3 DNA reads TGTGCCAGCAGTTCTTGGACTAGCGGGATATACAATGAGCAGTTCTTC. It is translated as CASSSWTSGIYNEQFF.

The chain uses TRBV28 and TRBJ2-1; the D gene is possibly TRBD2 (5 bases). This CDR3 contains 14 residues. Germline CDR1 is MDHEN and CDR2 is SYDVKM. V lost 6 bases and J 10 bases, leaving 19 bases between the germline ends. CDR3 region: CASSPGVILKEQFF. CDR3 DNA sequence: TGTGCCAGCAGCCCCGGGGTAATTCTAAAGGAGCAGTTCTTC.

This chain links TRBV3-1 (or the pseudogene TRBV3-2) with TRBJ2-1; D may match TRBD1 or TRBD2 (5 bases each). Germline CDR1 is LGHDT and CDR2 is YNNKEL (reference sequence). CDR3 length: 17 residues. The ends were cut back, 3 bases at V and 9 bases at J, with 24 bases in the middle. As DNA, the CDR3 is TGTGCCAGCAGCCAGGGGGTCCAGCGGCAACTTACCCCTGAGCAGTTCTTC. This sequence encodes CASSQGVQRQLTPEQFF.

The V call is TRBV5-6, the J call TRBJ1-1, with 8 bases fitting TRBD1. Looked up from germline, CDR1 is SGHDT and CDR2 is YYEEEE. There are 16 residues in the CDR3. V shed 0 bases and J 0 bases; nucleotides not matched to a gene: 4. The chain's CDR3 is CASSLGQGIMNTEAFF. CDR3 bases: TGTGCCAGCAGCTTGGGACAGGGGATTATGAACACTGAAGCTTTCTTT.

J is TRBJ1-5 and V is TRBV27; D possibly corresponds to TRBD1 (5 bases). Trimming took 6 bases from V and 0 from J, leaving 12 bases between them. From germline, CDR1 is MNHEY and CDR2 SMNVEV (reference sequence). This CDR3 contains 15 residues. CDR3 protein: CASSPSGGSNQPQHF. DNA for the CDR3: TGTGCCAGCAGCCCCTCCGGGGGTAGCAATCAGCCCCAGCATTTT.

J is TRBJ1-6 and V is TRBV6-4, with 7 bases fitting TRBD1. The CDR3 sequence is 14 residues long. Trimming took 5 bases from V and 9 from J; bases not matched to a gene: 7. CDR1 and CDR2 from the germline V gene are MRHNA and SNTAGT. The CDR3 sequence is CASSTQGDGSPLHF. The CDR3 DNA follows: TGTGCCAGCAGTACTCAGGGGGATGGTTCACCCCTCCACTTT.

The rearrangement uses TRBV10-3 and TRBJ1-5; 8 bases agree with TRBD1. Losses at the gene ends were 4 bases for V and 5 bases for J; bases not matched to a gene: 7. The CDR3 length is 15 residues. Per the germline V gene, CDR1 is ENHRY and CDR2 is SYGVKD. Here the CDR3 DNA reads TGTGCCATCAGTGCTGGCAGGGGGCAAGATCAGCCCCAGCATTTT. It encodes CAISAGRGQDQPQHF.

The J gene is TRBJ1-2, the V gene TRBV28; 8 bases line up with TRBD1. V lost 4 bases to trimming and J lost 4 bases; unmatched junction nucleotides: 8. Germline V gives CDR1 MDHEN, CDR2 SYDVKM. The CDR3 length is 15 residues. CDR3 residues: CASSSPGQGGYGYTF. The CDR3 DNA reads TGTGCCAGCAGTTCCCCAGGACAGGGCGGCTATGGCTACACCTTC.

The chain uses TRBV28 and TRBJ1-2, with D perhaps TRBD1 (5 bases). This CDR3 is 15 amino acids long. Per germline, CDR1 MDHEN and CDR2 SYDVKM. V was shortened by 3 bases and J by 0 bases, with 11 bases between the two germline ends. The CDR3 DNA is TGTGCCAGCAGTTTGGGGGGAAACACTAACTATGGCTACACCTTC. Amino acids: CASSLGGNTNYGYTF.

Only a few counts were recorded for this clone. This rearrangement joins TRBV20-1 to TRBJ1-2; no clear D. CDR1 is DFQATT, CDR2 SNEGSKA, per germline (reference sequence). The CDR3 consists of 11 residues. Between the trimmed V and J ends, which lost 8 bases and 7 bases, there was a span of 14 bases. As DNA, the CDR3 is TGCAGTTCTGTCCCCAACAGTGGCTACACCTTC. Protein sequence: CSSVPNSGYTF.

The chain joins TRBV5-4 to TRBJ2-7; no firm D call. V was trimmed by 0 bases and J by 5 bases, leaving 9 bases between them. CDR3 length: 13 residues. Germline assignment: CDR1 SGHNT and CDR2 YYREEE (reference sequence). CDR3 residues: CASSLVAADEQYF. In nucleotides, the CDR3 is TGTGCCAGCAGCTTGGTGGCTGCCGACGAGCAGTACTTC.

This chain connects TRBV9 to TRBJ1-1, with 9 bases lining up with TRBD1. This CDR3 comprises 16 residues. V trimming: 4 bases; J trimming: 4 bases; junction bases outside the gene matches: 11. Germline V gives CDR1 SGDLS, CDR2 YYNGEE. CDR3 loop: CASSPGTGMAITEAFF. CDR3 DNA sequence: TGTGCCAGCAGCCCGGGGACAGGGATGGCGATCACTGAAGCTTTCTTT.

This rearrangement joins TRBV2 to TRBJ1-2; 7 bases align to TRBD1. Germline assignment: CDR1 SNHLY and CDR2 FYNNEI. The V gene end was trimmed by 8 bases and the J gene end by 4 bases; junction bases not matched to a gene: 7. CDR3 length: 13 amino acids. The CDR3 loop reads CASGTETPYGYTF. The DNA of the CDR3 is TGTGCCAGCGGGACAGAAACACCCTATGGCTACACCTTC.

Worth noting for this clone: The sample contains more than one DNA sequence encoding this CDR3. The rearrangement uses TRBV28 and TRBJ1-2, with no clear D. Germline V gives CDR1 MDHEN, CDR2 SYDVKM. V was shortened by 2 bases and J by 2 bases, with 3 bases between the two germline ends. This CDR3 is built from 12 residues. CDR3 sequence reads: CASSLRNYGYTF. DNA of the CDR3: TGTGCCAGCAGTTTAAGAAACTATGGCTACACCTTC.

This clone was observed a single time. CDR3 region: CASRGNFGLAGVDTQYF. The DNA of the CDR3 is TGTGCCAGCAGAGGAAACTTTGGACTAGCGGGAGTGGATACGCAGTATTTT. The chain uses TRBV25-1 and TRBJ2-3; 13 nucleotides line up with TRBD2. This CDR3 has 17 amino acids. From germline, CDR1 is MGHDK and CDR2 SYGVNS. Trimming at V came to 6 bases and at J to 6 bases, leaving 12 bases not matched to a gene.

The chain carries TRBV7-7 and TRBJ2-3; 9 nucleotides align to TRBD1. CDR1 is SSHAT, CDR2 FNYEAQ, per germline (reference sequence). V was clipped by 3 bases and J by 3 bases; unmatched bases: 4. The CDR3 has 15 amino acids. The chain's CDR3 is CASSLTGTGTDTQYF. Written as DNA, the CDR3 is TGTGCCAGCAGCTTGACCGGGACAGGGACAGATACGCAGTATTTT.

This clone was counted a single time. The chain recombines TRBV7-3 with TRBJ2-7; possible D gene TRBD1, 6 bases. There are 16 residues in the CDR3. Germline V gene data show CDR1 as SGHTA and CDR2 as FQGTGA. The V end was cut by 5 bases, the J end by 0 bases, with 17 bases between. For the CDR3, the DNA is TGTGCCAGCAGCCCCTCAGGGGATTTGGGCTCCTACGAGCAGTACTTC. Its translation: CASSPSGDLGSYEQYF. Based on the CDR3 plus reference TRBV7-3 and TRBJ2-7, the full variable domain is GAGVSQTPSNKVTEKGKYVELRCDPISGHTALYWYRQSLGQGPEFLIYFQGTGAADDSGLPNDRFFAVRPEGSVSTLKIQRTERGDSAVYLCASSPSGDLGSYEQYFGPGTRLTVT.